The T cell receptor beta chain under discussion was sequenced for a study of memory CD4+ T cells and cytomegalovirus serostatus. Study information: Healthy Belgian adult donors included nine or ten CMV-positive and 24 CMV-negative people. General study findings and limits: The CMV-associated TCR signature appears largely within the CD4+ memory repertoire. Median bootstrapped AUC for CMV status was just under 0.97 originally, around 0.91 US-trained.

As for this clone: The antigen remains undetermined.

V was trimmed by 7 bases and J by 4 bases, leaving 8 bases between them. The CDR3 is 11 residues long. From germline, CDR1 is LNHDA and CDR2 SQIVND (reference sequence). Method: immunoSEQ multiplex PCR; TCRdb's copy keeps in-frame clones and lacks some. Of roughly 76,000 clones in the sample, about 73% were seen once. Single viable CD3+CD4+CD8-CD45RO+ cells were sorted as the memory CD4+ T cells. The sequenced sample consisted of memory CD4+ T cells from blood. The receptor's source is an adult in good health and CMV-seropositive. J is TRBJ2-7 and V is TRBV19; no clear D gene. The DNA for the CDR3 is TGTGCCAGTACCTCCCGATACGAGCAGTACTTC. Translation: CASTSRYEQYF.